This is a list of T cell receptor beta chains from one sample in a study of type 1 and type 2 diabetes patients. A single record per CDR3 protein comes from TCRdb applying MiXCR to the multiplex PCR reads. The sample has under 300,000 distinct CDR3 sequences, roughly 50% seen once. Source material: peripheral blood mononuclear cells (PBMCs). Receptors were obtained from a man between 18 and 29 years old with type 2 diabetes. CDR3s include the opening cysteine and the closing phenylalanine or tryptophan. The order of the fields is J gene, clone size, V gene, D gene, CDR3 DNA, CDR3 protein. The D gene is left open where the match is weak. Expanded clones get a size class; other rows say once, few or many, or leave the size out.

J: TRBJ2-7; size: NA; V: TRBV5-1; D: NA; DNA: TGTGCCAGCAGCTTAGATCGCAGGACCGAGCAGTACTTC; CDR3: CASSLDRRTEQYF
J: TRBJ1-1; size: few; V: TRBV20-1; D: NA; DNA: TGCAGTGCTAGAGATTCGGTAGGTGGAACTTGGAACACTGAAGCTTTCTTT; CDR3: CSARDSVGGTWNTEAFF
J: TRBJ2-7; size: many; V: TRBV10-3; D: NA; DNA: TGTGCCATCGGGGGGACCGACTACGAGCAGTACTTC; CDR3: CAIGGTDYEQYF
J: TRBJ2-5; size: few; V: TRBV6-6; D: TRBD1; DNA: TGTGCCAGCAGTGATGGGCAGGGGGTATACTTC; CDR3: CASSDGQGVYF
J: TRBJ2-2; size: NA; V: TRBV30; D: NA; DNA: TGTGCCTGGAGTATACAGTCTAACACCGGGGAGCTGTTTTTT; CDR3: CAWSIQSNTGELFF
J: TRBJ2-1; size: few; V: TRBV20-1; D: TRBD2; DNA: TGCAGTGCCCCCAGCGGGAGCTCCTACAATGAGCAGTTCTTC; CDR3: CSAPSGSSYNEQFF
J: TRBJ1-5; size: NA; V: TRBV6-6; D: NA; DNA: TGTGCCAGCAGTGACCGACAATCTCAGCCCCAGCATTTT; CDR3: CASSDRQSQPQHF
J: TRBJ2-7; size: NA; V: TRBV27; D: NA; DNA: TGTGCCAGCAGCCCAGTACAGGACTCCTACGAGCAGTACTTC; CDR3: CASSPVQDSYEQYF
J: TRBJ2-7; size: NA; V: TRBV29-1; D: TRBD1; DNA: TGCAGCGTTGGCCGGGACAGAGACTCCTACGAGCAGTACTTC; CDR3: CSVGRDRDSYEQYF
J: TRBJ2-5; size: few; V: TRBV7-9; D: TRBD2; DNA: TGTGCCAGCAGCTCCGGGACTAGCGGGAGACGGGTAGAGACCCAGTACTTC; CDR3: CASSSGTSGRRVETQYF
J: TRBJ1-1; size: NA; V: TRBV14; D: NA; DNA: TGTGCCAGCAGCCCAAACAGGGTTGCTGAAGCTTTCTTT; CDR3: CASSPNRVAEAFF
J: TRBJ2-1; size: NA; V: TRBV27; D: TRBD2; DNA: TGTGCCAGCAGTTACATAGCGGGAGGGCCGAAGAATGAGCAGTTCTTC; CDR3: CASSYIAGGPKNEQFF
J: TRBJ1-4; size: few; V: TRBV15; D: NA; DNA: TGTGCCACCGCAGCCCGTTTGGGAGTCCGTGAAAAACTGTTTTTT; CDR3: CATAARLGVREKLFF
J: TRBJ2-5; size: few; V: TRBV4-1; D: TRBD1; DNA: TGCGCCAGCAGTCGCACGGACAGGGAATTCATAGAGACCCAGTACTTC; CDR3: CASSRTDREFIETQYF
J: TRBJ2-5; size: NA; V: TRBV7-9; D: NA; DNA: TGTGCCAGCAGCCCCACGGTCGAGACCCAGTACTTC; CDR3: CASSPTVETQYF
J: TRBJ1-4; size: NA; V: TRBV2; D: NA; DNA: TGTGCCAGCAGTGATGCGCTTCAGGGTCCGAATGAAAAACTGTTTTTT; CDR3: CASSDALQGPNEKLFF
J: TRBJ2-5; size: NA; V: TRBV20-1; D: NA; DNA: TGCAGTGCAAGTCCGAGGACTATCGGGACCCAGTACTTC; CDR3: CSASPRTIGTQYF